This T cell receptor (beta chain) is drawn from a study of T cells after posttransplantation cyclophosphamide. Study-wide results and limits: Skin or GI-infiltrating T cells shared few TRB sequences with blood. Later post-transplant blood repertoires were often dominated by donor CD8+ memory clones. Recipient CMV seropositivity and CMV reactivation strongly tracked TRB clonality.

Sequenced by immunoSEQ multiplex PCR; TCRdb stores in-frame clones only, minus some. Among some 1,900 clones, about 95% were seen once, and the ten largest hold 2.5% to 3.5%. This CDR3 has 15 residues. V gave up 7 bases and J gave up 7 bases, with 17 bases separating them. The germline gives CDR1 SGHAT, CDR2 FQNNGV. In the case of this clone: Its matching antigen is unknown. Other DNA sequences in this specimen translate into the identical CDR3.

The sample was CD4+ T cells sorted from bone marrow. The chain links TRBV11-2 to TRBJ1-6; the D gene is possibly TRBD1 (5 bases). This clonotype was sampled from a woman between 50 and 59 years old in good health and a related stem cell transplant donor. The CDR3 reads CASTFRGLQNSPLHF. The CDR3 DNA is TGTGCCAGCACCTTCCGGGGACTTCAAAATTCACCCCTCCACTTT.